This TCR beta chain was identified in a study of shared clonotypes between healthy human individuals. General observations from the study: Researchers sampled blood only, noting tissue repertoires likely differ. Rarefaction curves obtained for sorted subsets showed sequencing incomplete despite large depth.

The protocol was immunoSEQ multiplex PCR, while the TCRdb copy is restricted to in-frame clones and leaves out a portion. The data show about 510,000 clones, 90% to 96% seen once. The germline V gene encodes CDR1 MNHNS and CDR2 SASEGT. This CDR3 is 15 amino acids long. Trimming cost V 4 bases and J 0 bases, with 11 bases left between them. About this clone itself: Its target is unknown.

The TCR comes from a woman aged 25 to 39 in good health. This chain connects TRBV6-1 to TRBJ2-3; D is perhaps TRBD2 (5 bases). The sample consisted of naive CD4+ T cells sorted from blood. Noted subset: CD45RA+ positively selected. In DNA form, the CDR3 reads TGTGCCAGCAGTGGACTAACTACTAGCACAGATACGCAGTATTTT. This sequence encodes CASSGLTTSTDTQYF.